This TCR beta chain originates from a study of T cells after somatic rescue of genetic block. The repertoire was sequenced with immunoSEQ multiplex PCR; TCRdb's copy has only in-frame clones and lacks some. The sample comprises roughly 11,000 clones, 71% of which are singletons, and approximately 12% rests with the top ten. The CDR3 length is 14 residues. Germline V gene sequence: CDR1 KGHSH, CDR2 LQKENI. V lost 2 bases and J 4 bases, leaving 11 bases between the germline ends. V is TRBV18 and J is TRBJ2-5, with D tentatively TRBD1 or TRBD2 (5 bases each). The sequence was obtained from a boy younger than 18. Sequenced: peripheral blood mononuclear cells (PBMCs). Here the CDR3 reads CASSPTRGGETQYF. The CDR3 region has the DNA TGTGCCAGCTCACCAACGAGGGGCGGAGAGACCCAGTACTTC.